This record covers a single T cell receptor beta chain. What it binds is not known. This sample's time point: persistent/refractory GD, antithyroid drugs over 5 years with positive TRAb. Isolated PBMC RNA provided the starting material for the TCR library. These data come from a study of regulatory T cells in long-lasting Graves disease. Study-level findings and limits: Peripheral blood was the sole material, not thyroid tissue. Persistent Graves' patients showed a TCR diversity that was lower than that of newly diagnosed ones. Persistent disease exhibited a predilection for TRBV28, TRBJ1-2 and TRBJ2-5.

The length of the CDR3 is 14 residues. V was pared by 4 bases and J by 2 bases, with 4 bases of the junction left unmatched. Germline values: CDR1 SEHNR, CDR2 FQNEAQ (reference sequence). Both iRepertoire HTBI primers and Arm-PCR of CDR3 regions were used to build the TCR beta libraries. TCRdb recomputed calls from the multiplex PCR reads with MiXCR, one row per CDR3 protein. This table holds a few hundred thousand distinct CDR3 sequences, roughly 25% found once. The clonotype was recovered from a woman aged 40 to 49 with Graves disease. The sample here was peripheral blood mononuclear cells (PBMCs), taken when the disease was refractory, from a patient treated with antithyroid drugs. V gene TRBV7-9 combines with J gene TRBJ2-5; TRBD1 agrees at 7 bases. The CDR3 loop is CASSSPGQQETQYF. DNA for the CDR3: TGTGCCAGCAGCTCCCCGGGACAGCAAGAGACCCAGTACTTC.